The entry that follows covers one T cell receptor (beta chain) sequence. Its antigen remains unknown. The sample originates from a study of cytomegalovirus exposure and HLA in healthy donors. The study, taken as a whole, reports: Within an earlier analysis, most TCR beta V segments proved productive either about 87% or about 30% of the time.

The PCR used 60 Vbeta and 13 Jbeta primers. This table comes from immunoSEQ multiplex PCR, and its TCRdb copy is limited to in-frame clones, with some not included. Among about 160,000 clones listed, 80% to 90% were seen once. Sequences were obtained from PBMCs. This receptor was obtained from a man aged 18 to 30 in good health and CMV-seronegative.

The CDR3 protein is CASSLPGMETQYF. In DNA form, the CDR3 reads TGTGCCAGCAGCCTTCCAGGGATGGAGACCCAGTACTTC. This chain uses TRBV7-3 with TRBJ2-5; tentatively, D is TRBD1 (5 bases). Per the germline V gene, CDR1 is SGHTA and CDR2 is FQGTGA. Deletions cut 5 bases from V and 5 bases from J, with 12 bases between. CDR3 length: 13 amino acids.